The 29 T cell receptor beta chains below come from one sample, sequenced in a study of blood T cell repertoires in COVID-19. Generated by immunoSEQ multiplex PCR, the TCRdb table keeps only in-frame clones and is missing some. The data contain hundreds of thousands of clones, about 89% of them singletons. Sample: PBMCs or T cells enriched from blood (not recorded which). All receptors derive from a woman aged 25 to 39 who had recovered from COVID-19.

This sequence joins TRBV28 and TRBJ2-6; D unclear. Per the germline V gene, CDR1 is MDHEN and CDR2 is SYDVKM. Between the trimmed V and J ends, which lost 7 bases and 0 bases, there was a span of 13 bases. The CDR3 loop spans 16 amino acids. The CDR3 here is CASIHFAISGANVLTF. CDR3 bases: TGTGCCAGCATCCACTTTGCCATCTCTGGGGCCAACGTCCTGACTTTC.

The CDR3 sequence is CAWSPGLDRLYGYTF. In DNA form, the CDR3 reads TGTGCCTGGAGTCCTGGCCTGGACAGACTATATGGCTACACCTTC. This sequence joins TRBV30 and TRBJ1-2, with D perhaps matching TRBD1 (6 bases). This CDR3 is 15 amino acids long. V was shortened by 2 bases and J by 5 bases, with 18 bases between the two germline ends. Per germline, CDR1 GTSNPN and CDR2 SVGIG (reference sequence).

CDR3 DNA: TGTGCCAGCCTGACAGGGGACTATGGCTACACCTTC. As protein: CASLTGDYGYTF. The chain uses TRBV28 and TRBJ1-2; 8 bases line up with TRBD1. CDR3 length: 12 residues. V was pared by 8 bases and J by 3 bases, with 2 bases of the junction left unmatched. Germline CDR1 MDHEN, CDR2 SYDVKM.

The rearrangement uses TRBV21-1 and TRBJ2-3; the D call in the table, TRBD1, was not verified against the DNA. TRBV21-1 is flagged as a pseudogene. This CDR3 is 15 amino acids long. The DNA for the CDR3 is TGTGCCAGCAGCAAAGCGACAGGAAGCACAGATACGCAGTATTTT. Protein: CASSKATGSTDTQYF.

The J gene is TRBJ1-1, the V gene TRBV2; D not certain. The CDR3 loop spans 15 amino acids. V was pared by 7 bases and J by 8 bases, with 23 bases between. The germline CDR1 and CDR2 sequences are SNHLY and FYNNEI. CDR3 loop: CASTTAGGVGLEAFF. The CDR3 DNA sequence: TGTGCCAGCACAACGGCGGGCGGGGTCGGTCTAGAAGCTTTCTTT.

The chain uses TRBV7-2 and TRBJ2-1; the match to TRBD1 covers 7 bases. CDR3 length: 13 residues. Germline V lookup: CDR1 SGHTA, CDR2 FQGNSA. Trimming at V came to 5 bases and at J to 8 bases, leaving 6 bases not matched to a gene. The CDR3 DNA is TGTGCCAGCAGCCCAGACAGGGTACATGAGCAGTTCTTC. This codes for CASSPDRVHEQFF.

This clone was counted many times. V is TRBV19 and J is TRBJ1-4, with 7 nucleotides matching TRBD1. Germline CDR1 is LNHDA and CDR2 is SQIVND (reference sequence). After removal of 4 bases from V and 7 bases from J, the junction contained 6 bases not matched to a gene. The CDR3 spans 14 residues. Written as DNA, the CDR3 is TGTGCCAGTAGTACCCCGACAGGGTTTGAAAAACTGTTTTTT. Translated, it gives CASSTPTGFEKLFF.

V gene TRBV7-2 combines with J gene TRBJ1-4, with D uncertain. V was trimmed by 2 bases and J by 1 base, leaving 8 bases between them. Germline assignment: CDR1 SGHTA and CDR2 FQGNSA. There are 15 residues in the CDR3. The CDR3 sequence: CASSLTPGTNEKLFF. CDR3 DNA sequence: TGTGCCAGCAGCTTAACTCCGGGAACTAATGAAAAACTGTTTTTT.

CDR3 DNA: TGTGCCAGCAGTCCTACAGGGATAGCTGGAAACACCATATATTTT. Its protein is CASSPTGIAGNTIYF. This chain links TRBV27 with TRBJ1-3; D is perhaps TRBD1 (6 bases). CDR1 and CDR2 from the germline V gene are MNHEY and SMNVEV (reference sequence). The CDR3 is 15 amino acids. V shed 5 bases and J shed 2 bases, with 13 bases lying between them.

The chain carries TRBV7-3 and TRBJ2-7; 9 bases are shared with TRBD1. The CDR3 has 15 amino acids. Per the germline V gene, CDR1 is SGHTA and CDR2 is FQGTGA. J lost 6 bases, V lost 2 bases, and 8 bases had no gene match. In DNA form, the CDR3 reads TGTGCCAGCAGCTTATGGTCGGGACAGGGTAGCGAGCAGTACTTC. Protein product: CASSLWSGQGSEQYF.

The DNA for the CDR3 is TGTGCCAGCAGCGGGGGGAATGAGGGCTACACCTTC. This encodes CASSGGNEGYTF. V is TRBV28 and J is TRBJ1-2; D is possibly TRBD1 (5 bases). CDR3 length: 12 residues. V gave up 6 bases and J gave up 8 bases, with 13 bases separating them. Germline V lookup: CDR1 MDHEN, CDR2 SYDVKM.

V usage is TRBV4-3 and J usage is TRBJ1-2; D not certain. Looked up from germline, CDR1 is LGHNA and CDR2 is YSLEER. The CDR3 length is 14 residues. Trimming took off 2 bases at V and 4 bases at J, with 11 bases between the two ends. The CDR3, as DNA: TGCGCCAGCAGCCAAAGGAGGATTGGCTATGGCTACACCTTC. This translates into CASSQRRIGYGYTF.

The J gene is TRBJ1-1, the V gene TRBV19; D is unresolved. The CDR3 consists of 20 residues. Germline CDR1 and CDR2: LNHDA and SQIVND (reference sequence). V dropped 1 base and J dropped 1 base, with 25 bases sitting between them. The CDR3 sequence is CASSIGRVLAQLGGNTEAFF. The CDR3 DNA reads TGTGCCAGTAGTATAGGAAGGGTTTTAGCCCAACTAGGAGGGAACACTGAAGCTTTCTTT.

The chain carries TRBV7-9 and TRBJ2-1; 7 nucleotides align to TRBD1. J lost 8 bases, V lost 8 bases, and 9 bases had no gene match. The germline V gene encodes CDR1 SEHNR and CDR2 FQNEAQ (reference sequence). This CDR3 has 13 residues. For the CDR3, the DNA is TGTGCCAGCCTCCGGGACAGTTATGATGAGCAGTTCTTC. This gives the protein CASLRDSYDEQFF.

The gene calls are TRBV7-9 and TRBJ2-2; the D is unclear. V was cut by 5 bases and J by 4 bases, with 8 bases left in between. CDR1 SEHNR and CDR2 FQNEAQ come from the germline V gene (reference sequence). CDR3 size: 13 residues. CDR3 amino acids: CASSPRSTGELFF. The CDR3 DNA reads TGTGCCAGCAGCCCTAGAAGCACCGGGGAGCTGTTTTTT.

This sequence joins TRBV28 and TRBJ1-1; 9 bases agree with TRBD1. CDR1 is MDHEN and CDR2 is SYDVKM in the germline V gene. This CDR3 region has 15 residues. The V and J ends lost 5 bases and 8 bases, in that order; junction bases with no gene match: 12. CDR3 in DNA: TGTGCCAGCAGTCCCCCCGGAGGACAGGGGCGAGAAGCTTTCTTT. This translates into CASSPPGGQGREAFF.

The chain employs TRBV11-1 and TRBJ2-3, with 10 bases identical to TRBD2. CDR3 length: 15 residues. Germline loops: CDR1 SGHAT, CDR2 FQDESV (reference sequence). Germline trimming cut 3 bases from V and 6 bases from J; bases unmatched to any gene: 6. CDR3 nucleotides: TGTGCCAGCAGCTTGAGCGGGAGGGCGGGGGATACGCAGTATTTT. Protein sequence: CASSLSGRAGDTQYF.

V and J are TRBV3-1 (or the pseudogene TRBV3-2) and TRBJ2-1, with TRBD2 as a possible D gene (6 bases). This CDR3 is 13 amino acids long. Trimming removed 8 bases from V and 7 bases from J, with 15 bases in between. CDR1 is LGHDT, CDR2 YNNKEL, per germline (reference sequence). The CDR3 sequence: CASSGLSRNEQFF. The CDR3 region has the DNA TGTGCCAGCTCCGGACTATCGAGGAATGAGCAGTTCTTC.

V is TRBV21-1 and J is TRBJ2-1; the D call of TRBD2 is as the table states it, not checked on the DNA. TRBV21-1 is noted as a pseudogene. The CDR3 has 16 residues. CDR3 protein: CASSKVPSGRGDEQFF. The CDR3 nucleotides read TGTGCCAGCAGCAAGGTGCCTAGCGGGAGGGGGGATGAGCAGTTCTTC.

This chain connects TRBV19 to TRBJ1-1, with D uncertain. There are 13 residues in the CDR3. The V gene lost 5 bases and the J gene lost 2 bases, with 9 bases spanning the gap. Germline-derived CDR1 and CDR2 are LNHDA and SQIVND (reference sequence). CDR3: CASSPPRNTEAFF. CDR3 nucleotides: TGTGCCAGTAGTCCCCCTCGTAACACTGAAGCTTTCTTT.

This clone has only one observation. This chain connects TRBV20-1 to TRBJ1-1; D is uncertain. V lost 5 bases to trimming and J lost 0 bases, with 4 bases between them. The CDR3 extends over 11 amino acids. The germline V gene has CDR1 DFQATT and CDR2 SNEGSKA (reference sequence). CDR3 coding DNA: TGCAGTGCTCCAATGAACACTGAAGCTTTCTTT. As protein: CSAPMNTEAFF.

DNA for the CDR3: TGCGCCAGCAGCCTATACAATGAGCAGTTCTTC. Its protein product is CASSLYNEQFF. V usage is TRBV4-3 and J usage is TRBJ2-1; D gene unclear. This CDR3 is built from 11 residues. CDR1 is LGHNA and CDR2 is YSLEER in the germline V gene. V was cut by 4 bases and J by 4 bases, with 2 bases left in between.

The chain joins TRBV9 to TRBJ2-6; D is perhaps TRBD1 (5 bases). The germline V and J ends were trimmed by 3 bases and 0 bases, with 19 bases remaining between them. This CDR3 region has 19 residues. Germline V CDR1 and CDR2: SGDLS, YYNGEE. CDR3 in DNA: TGTGCCAGCAGCGCGACAATTGGGCAGGGCTTCTCTGGGGCCAACGTCCTGACTTTC. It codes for CASSATIGQGFSGANVLTF.

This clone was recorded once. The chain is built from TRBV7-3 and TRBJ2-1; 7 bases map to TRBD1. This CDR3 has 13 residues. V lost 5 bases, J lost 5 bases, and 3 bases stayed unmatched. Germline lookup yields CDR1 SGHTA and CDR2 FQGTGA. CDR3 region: CASSRDRHNEQFF. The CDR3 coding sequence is TGTGCCAGCAGCCGGGACAGACACAATGAGCAGTTCTTC.

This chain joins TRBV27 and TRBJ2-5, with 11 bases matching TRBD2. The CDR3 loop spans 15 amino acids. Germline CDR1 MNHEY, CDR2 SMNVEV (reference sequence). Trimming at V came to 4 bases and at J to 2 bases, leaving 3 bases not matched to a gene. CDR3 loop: CASSWIAGGQETQYF. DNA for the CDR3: TGTGCCAGCAGTTGGATAGCGGGAGGGCAAGAGACCCAGTACTTC.

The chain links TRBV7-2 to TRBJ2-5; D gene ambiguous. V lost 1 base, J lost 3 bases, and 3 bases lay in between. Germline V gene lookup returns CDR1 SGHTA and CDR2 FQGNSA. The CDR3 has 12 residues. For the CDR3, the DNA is TGTGCCAGCAGCTTAGGAGAAGAGACCCAGTACTTC. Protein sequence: CASSLGEETQYF.

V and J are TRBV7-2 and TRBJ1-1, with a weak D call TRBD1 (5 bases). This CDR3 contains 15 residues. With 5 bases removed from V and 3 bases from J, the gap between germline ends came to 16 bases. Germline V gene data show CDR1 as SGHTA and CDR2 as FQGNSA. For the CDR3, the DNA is TGTGCCAGCAGCCGCGTGGGGGGAGGGTACACTGAAGCTTTCTTT. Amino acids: CASSRVGGGYTEAFF.

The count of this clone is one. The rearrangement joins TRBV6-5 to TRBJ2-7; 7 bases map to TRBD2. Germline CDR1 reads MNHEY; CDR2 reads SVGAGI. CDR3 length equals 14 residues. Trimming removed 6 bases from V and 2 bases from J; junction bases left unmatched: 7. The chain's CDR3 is CASSRERGAYEQYF. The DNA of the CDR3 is TGTGCCAGCAGCCGGGAACGGGGGGCCTACGAGCAGTACTTC.

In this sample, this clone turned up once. This CDR3 reads CASIDISGGRTFF. The CDR3 DNA reads TGTGCCAGTATTGATATTTCGGGGGGAAGAACTTTCTTT. The chain joins TRBV19 to TRBJ1-1; D might be TRBD1 (5 bases). The CDR3 totals 13 residues. The V gene lost 7 bases and the J gene lost 12 bases, with 21 bases spanning the gap. Germline loops: CDR1 LNHDA, CDR2 SQIVND (reference sequence).